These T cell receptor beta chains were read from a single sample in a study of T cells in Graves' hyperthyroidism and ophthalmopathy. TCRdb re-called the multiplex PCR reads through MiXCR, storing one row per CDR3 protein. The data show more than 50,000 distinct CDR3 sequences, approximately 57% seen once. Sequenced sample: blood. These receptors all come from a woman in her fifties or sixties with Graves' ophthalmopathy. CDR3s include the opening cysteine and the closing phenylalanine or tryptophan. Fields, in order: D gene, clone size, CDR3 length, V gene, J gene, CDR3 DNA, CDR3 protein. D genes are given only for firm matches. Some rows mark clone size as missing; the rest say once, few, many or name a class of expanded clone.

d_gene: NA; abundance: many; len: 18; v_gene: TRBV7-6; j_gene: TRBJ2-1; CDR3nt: TGTGCCAGCAGCTTAAGTTTCGGGGGGCTAGCGGACTACAATGAGCAGTTCTTC; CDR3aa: CASSLSFGGLADYNEQFF
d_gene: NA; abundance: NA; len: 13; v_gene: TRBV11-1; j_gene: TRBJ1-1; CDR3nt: TGTGCCAACAGCTTGGAACAGGGCACTGAAGCTCTCTTT; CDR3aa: CANSLEQGTEALF
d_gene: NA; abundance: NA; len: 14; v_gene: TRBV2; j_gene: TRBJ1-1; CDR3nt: TGTGCCAGCAGTTCCGGACTAGCGGGAACTGAAGCTTTCTTT; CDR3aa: CASSSGLAGTEAFF
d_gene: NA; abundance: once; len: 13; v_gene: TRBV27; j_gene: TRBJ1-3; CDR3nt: TGTGCCAGCTCTCCTGAAAGGGGAAACACCATATATTTT; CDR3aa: CASSPERGNTIYF
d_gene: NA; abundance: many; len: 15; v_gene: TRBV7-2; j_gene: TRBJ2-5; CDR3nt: TGTGCCAGCAGCTTAAGTCGCAGTTCCCTGGAGACCCAGTACTTC; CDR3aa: CASSLSRSSLETQYF
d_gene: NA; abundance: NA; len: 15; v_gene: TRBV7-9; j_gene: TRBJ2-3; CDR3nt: TGTGCCAGCAGCTTAGGGGGCGGTACGACAGATACGCAGTATTTT; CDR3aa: CASSLGGGTTDTQYF
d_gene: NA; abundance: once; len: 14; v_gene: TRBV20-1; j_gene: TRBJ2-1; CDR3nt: TGCAGTGCTAGAGATAACACCGAGTTGTGTGAGCAGTTCTTC; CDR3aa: CSARDNTELCEQFF
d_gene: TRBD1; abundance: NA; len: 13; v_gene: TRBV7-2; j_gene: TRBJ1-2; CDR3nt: TGTGCCAGCAGCGCCACAGGGGACTATGGCTACACCTTC; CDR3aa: CASSATGDYGYTF
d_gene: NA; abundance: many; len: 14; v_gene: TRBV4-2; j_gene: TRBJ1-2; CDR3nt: TGTGCCAGCAGCCAAGACCCATCAGGGTTTGGCTACACCTTC; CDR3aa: CASSQDPSGFGYTF
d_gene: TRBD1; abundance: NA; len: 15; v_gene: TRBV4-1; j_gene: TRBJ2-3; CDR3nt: TGCGCCAGCAGTCAGACGGAACAGGGGACAGTCACGCAGTATTTT; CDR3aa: CASSQTEQGTVTQYF